This TCR beta chain was found in a study of shared clonotypes between healthy human individuals (dated by TCRdb to between 2020 and 2021). Context from the whole study: The cohort comprised a couple of women and a few men aged 18 to 49 years. Between about 0.8 and 9.5 billion PBMCs per donor were obtained by leukapheresis. Different laboratories and diverse techniques were used to prepare libraries and sequence TCR repertoires, to increase sequencing depth and limit assay-specific biases. For each donor, CD4 naive and CD4 memory were each given three plates, CD8 naive was given two plates, and CD8 memory was given one plate. To estimate repertoire size and how much clonotype sharing occurs between individuals, the study deeply sequenced the blood TCR repertoires of about five healthy adults.

Using the deep immunoSEQ assay, TCR CDR3 regions were amplified from genomic DNA by multiplex PCR. Genomic DNA extracted from each cell subset was distributed evenly over all wells of several immunoSEQ 96-well plates, and each plate served as one replicate. Each replicate PCR for sorted subsets received around 200 ng genomic DNA, equal to about 30,000 T cell genomes. Purified libraries were measured with a Qubit 3.0 fluorometer, size-checked on a Bioanalyzer 2100, and measured again with the KAPA Library Quantification kit. A separate single-read 150-cycle Illumina NextSeq 550 flow cell was used to sequence each immunoSEQ 96-well plate. The study's own analysis went as follows. Because the immunoSEQ output included only junctional sequences and no quality scores, the filtering could not be the same as the filtering used for full-length reads. To assign V/J genes and CDR3, sequences were annotated using PyIR, a Python wrapper for IgBLAST v1.9, with IMGT germline references. Reads with weak V/J assignments (E-value above 1e-6), missing CDR3, stop codons, out-of-frame junctions, or ambiguous translated residues were removed. V3J clonotypes were defined by identical inferred V gene, J gene, and CDR3 amino acid sequence. Percentage overlap between repertoires was calculated by dividing the number of shared unique clonotypes by the size of the smaller repertoire. Repertoire richness was assessed with RTK rarefaction, the Chao1 estimator, and Recon v2.1 estimates of unobserved clonotypes. Generation probabilities were computed with OLGA for all TCRbeta clonotypes obtained by the gDNA method from several donors. TCRdb limited this immuneACCESS table to in-frame rearrangements with V and J called. A share of clones is missing; checked studies link under half to unresolved V genes, and the rest is unexplained. D and trimming come from the DNA, and the V and J calls and clone size come from that table. The sample table holds 2 million to 2.5 million clones, of which approximately 94% were seen once. The ten largest clones add up to about 0.13% of the sample.

Healthy HIV-negative adults with no recently reported acute infections or vaccinations were included as donors. Every donor was a Caucasian adult living in Nashville, Tennessee, USA. CD4+ T cells were enriched through magnetic negative selection, after which naive cells were positively selected on CD45RA and the remaining negative fraction served as the memory subset. Blood was collected by leukapheresis, and PBMCs were isolated by Ficoll-Histopaque density gradient centrifugation and then cryopreserved in liquid nitrogen vapor phase. Analytical flow cytometry was used to check the purity and quantity of each magnetically sorted T cell population. Each sorted fraction had its genomic DNA isolated and then quantified by UV absorbance on a Nanodrop 2000c. Reading from cysteine to phenylalanine, the CDR3 counts 16 amino acids. The only DNA kept is the CDR3, 48 bases in frame from the first base. Trimmed from V: 1 base; trimmed from J: 7 bases; junction bases lacking a gene match: 5. As encoded in the germline V gene, CDR1 is SGHTA while CDR2 is FQGNSA.

The study at large found these results: About 4.5% of naive CD4, 3.5% of naive CD8, 2.3% of memory CD4, and about 0.4% of memory CD8 clonotypes were shared across several donors. Compared with non-shared clonotypes, clonotypes shared by all four sorted-subset donors had higher generation probabilities. Sampling was restricted to blood, and TCR repertoires in tissue are likely to differ from TCR repertoires in blood. Naive subsets generally had larger estimated clonotype richness than memory subsets. Rarefaction of sorted-subset datasets indicated incomplete sequencing despite the large sequencing depth. The genetic and exposure-history diversity represented was limited by the small number of donors. Pairwise subsampling indicated that sequencing depth was expected to affect the degree of clonotype sharing among donors.

As for this clone: Its antigen is not yet known. Base qualities are not recorded, but no much larger clone differs from it by a single base.

The sequence joins TRBV7-2 to TRBJ1-6, and 9 junctional nucleotides match TRBD1. This TCR came from a man aged 18 to 30 in good health. Material: naive CD4+ T cells sorted from blood. The cell subset or site tag for this specimen amounts to: CD45RA+ positively selected. For the CDR3, the sequence is CASSLGTGARNSPLHF. The nucleotide sequence reads TGTGCCAGCAGCTTAGGGACAGGGGCGCGGAATTCACCCCTCCACTTT.